A single sample gave rise to the 30 T cell receptor beta chains below, sequenced in a study of cytomegalovirus exposure and HLA in healthy donors. The PCR employed 60 Vbeta primers together with 13 Jbeta primers. Clones were read by immunoSEQ multiplex PCR, and TCRdb kept only the in-frame ones, dropping some. The sample yields 100,000 or so clones, roughly 76% seen once. Sequencing was done on a sample of PBMCs. Receptors originate from a man in his forties in good health and CMV-seronegative.

The CDR3: CASSAVGFGAFF. CDR3 nucleotide sequence: TGTGCCAGCAGTGCCGTCGGGTTTGGAGCTTTCTTT. The chain has TRBV6-1 and TRBJ1-1; no clear D gene. Germline V gene lookup returns CDR1 MNHNS and CDR2 SASEGT. V lost 4 bases and J 10 bases, leaving 13 bases between the germline ends. The CDR3 length is 12 residues.

J is TRBJ2-2 and V is TRBV5-1, with no clear D. Trimming took 0 bases from V and 4 from J, leaving 7 bases between them. Germline V gene lookup returns CDR1 SGHRS and CDR2 YFSETQ. The CDR3 has 14 residues. The CDR3 nucleotides are TGCGCCAGCAGCTTGGTGTCGAGCACCGGGGAGCTGTTTTTT. Protein: CASSLVSSTGELFF. The full variable domain, completed using reference TRBV5-1 and TRBJ2-2, is KAGVTQTPRYLIKTRGQQVTLSCSPISGHRSVSWYQQTPGQGLQFLFEYFSETQRNKGNFPGRFSGRQFSNSRSEMNVSTLELGDSALYLCASSLVSSTGELFFGEGSRLTVL.

Note on this clone: Other DNA sequences in this sample translate to the same CDR3. The V and J genes are TRBV27 and TRBJ2-7; a possible D gene is TRBD1 (5 bases). This CDR3 has 15 residues. V was trimmed by 0 bases and J by 0 bases, leaving 9 bases between them. Germline V CDR1 and CDR2: MNHEY, SMNVEV (reference sequence). CDR3 bases: TGTGCCAGCAGTTTATCATCAGGGTTCTCCTACGAGCAGTACTTC. Amino acids: CASSLSSGFSYEQYF.

The chain combines TRBV10-1 with TRBJ1-2; tentative D call: TRBD1 (5 bases). Trimming left V 4 bases short and J 7 bases short, with 13 bases between. In germline, CDR1 is WNHNN, CDR2 SYGVQD (reference sequence). This CDR3 has 13 residues. The CDR3 reads CASSAQDRGGYTF. The CDR3 nucleotides are TGCGCCAGCAGTGCTCAAGATAGGGGTGGCTACACCTTC.

The table lists this clone with a few counts. The rearrangement uses TRBV18 and TRBJ2-1; no clear D. This CDR3 spans 12 amino acids. V lost 3 bases and J 6 bases, leaving 6 bases between the germline ends. CDR1 and CDR2 (germline): KGHSH, LQKENI. The CDR3, as DNA: TGTGCCAGCTCACCTAGGAGCAATGAGCAGTTCTTC. Translated: CASSPRSNEQFF.

This clone came up a few times. The CDR3 sequence: CASSIGRVENTEAFF. DNA of the CDR3: TGTGCCAGTAGTATAGGGCGGGTGGAGAACACTGAAGCTTTCTTT. This chain connects TRBV19 to TRBJ1-1; unclear D gene. The CDR3 has 15 amino acids. Germline assignment: CDR1 LNHDA and CDR2 SQIVND (reference sequence). Trimming pared 1 base from V and 1 base from J, leaving 10 bases between. Full variable domain (outside the CDR3, taken from reference TRBV19 and TRBJ1-1): DGGITQSPKYLFRKEGQNVTLSCEQNLNHDAMYWYRQDPGQGLRLIYYSQIVNDFQKGDIAEGYSVSREKKESFPLTVTSAQKNPTAFYLCASSIGRVENTEAFFGQGTRLTVV.

The chain employs TRBV29-1 and TRBJ2-5, with 10 nucleotides matching TRBD2. This CDR3 spans 15 amino acids. Trimming removed 6 bases from V and 1 base from J; junction bases left unmatched: 8. From germline, CDR1 is SQVTM and CDR2 ANQGSEA. CDR3 region: CSVVWTSGPQETQYF. For the CDR3, the DNA is TGCAGCGTAGTTTGGACTAGCGGACCCCAAGAGACCCAGTACTTC. The variable domain in full, with the rest retrieved from reference TRBV29-1 and TRBJ2-5, is SAVISQKPSRDICQRGTSLTIQCQVDSQVTMMFWYRQQPGQSLTLIATANQGSEATYESGFVIDKFPISRPNLTFSTLTVSNMSPEDSSIYLCSVVWTSGPQETQYFGPGTRLLVL.

This clone was observed a few times. The V call is TRBV19, the J call TRBJ2-5, with TRBD1 as a possible D gene (5 bases). V lost 11 bases, J lost 0 bases, and 13 bases lay in between. The V gene's germline CDR1 is LNHDA and CDR2 SQIVND (reference sequence). This CDR3 spans 13 amino acids. For the CDR3, the DNA is TGTGCCGTCGCAAGACAGTACCAAGAGACCCAGTACTTC. Its translation: CAVARQYQETQYF.

This rearrangement joins TRBV7-8 to TRBJ1-5, with 7 bases that match TRBD1. Looked up from germline, CDR1 is SGHVS and CDR2 is FQNEAQ. Trimming took 1 base from V and 0 from J; bases not matched to a gene: 3. The CDR3 is 16 residues long. In DNA form, the CDR3 reads TGTGCCAGCAGCTTAGGACAGGGATATAGCAATCAGCCCCAGCATTTT. Translated: CASSLGQGYSNQPQHF. Using reference TRBV7-8 and TRBJ1-5 for the parts outside the CDR3, the full variable domain is GAGVSQSPRYKVAKRGQDVALRCDPISGHVSLFWYQQALGQGPEFLTYFQNEAQLDKSGLPSDRFFAERPEGSVSTLKIQRTQQEDSAVYLCASSLGQGYSNQPQHFGDGTRLSIL.

This chain joins TRBV6-6 and TRBJ1-4, with a possible D match to TRBD1 (5 bases). This CDR3 has 14 amino acids. Trimming left V 2 bases short and J 2 bases short, with 6 bases between. CDR1 is MNHNY, CDR2 SVGAGI, per germline (reference sequence). Here the CDR3 DNA reads TGTGCCAGCAGTTACGGGGGGACTAATGAAAAACTGTTTTTT. Protein: CASSYGGTNEKLFF.

The chain has TRBV6-5 and TRBJ2-7, with 8 bases identical to TRBD1. The CDR3 extends over 16 amino acids. Germline CDR1 is MNHEY and CDR2 is SVGAGI. V was clipped by 2 bases and J by 0 bases; unmatched bases: 6. CDR3 sequence reads: CASSYSTGGSSYEQYF. CDR3 sequence (DNA): TGTGCCAGCAGTTACAGCACAGGGGGTAGCTCCTACGAGCAGTACTTC.

This chain joins TRBV18 and TRBJ1-6, with D perhaps TRBD1 (6 bases). Germline V CDR1 and CDR2: KGHSH, LQKENI. The CDR3 runs to 15 residues. Trimming left V 2 bases short and J 7 bases short, with 12 bases between. CDR3 in DNA: TGTGCCAGCTCACCATGGACAGCCTCGAATTCACCCCTCCACTTT. It yields the protein CASSPWTASNSPLHF.

The V and J genes are TRBV10-3 and TRBJ2-3, with 14 bases aligning to TRBD2. Germline V CDR1 and CDR2: ENHRY, SYGVKD. Losses at the gene ends were 3 bases for V and 8 bases for J; bases not matched to a gene: 16. The CDR3 extends over 19 amino acids. The CDR3 nucleotides read TGTGCCATCAGTGACGGGACTAGCGGGGGCGCAGGGTTTATTAGTACGCAGTATTTT. As protein: CAISDGTSGGAGFISTQYF.

This clone was found a few times. V usage is TRBV15 and J usage is TRBJ2-1; 10 bases line up with TRBD1. Germline loops: CDR1 LNHNV, CDR2 YYDKDF (reference sequence). There are 14 residues in the CDR3. Trimming cost V 6 bases and J 7 bases; bases outside gene matches: 6. The CDR3 is CATSPGQGPNEQFF. CDR3 DNA: TGTGCCACCAGTCCGGGACAGGGGCCGAATGAGCAGTTCTTC.

The chain joins TRBV5-6 to TRBJ2-2; D is possibly TRBD1 (5 bases). V lost 5 bases, J lost 0 bases, and 14 bases lay in between. Germline CDR1 SGHDT, CDR2 YYEEEE. The CDR3 is 16 residues long. CDR3 in amino acids: CASSQTVLANTGELFF. The CDR3 nucleotides read TGTGCCAGCAGTCAGACAGTCCTCGCGAACACCGGGGAGCTGTTTTTT.

J is TRBJ1-2 and V is TRBV6-5, with D perhaps TRBD1 (5 bases). The CDR3 length is 12 residues. V was clipped by 4 bases and J by 2 bases, with 5 bases between them. Germline CDR1 MNHEY, CDR2 SVGAGI. The CDR3 nucleotides read TGTGCCAGCAGTTCAGGGAACTATGGCTACACCTTC. Residues: CASSSGNYGYTF.

The gene calls are TRBV2 and TRBJ1-4, with D tentatively TRBD1 (5 bases). Germline lookup yields CDR1 SNHLY and CDR2 FYNNEI. The CDR3 covers 12 residues. Trimming removed 4 bases at V and 7 bases at J, with 7 bases between. The CDR3 nucleotides are TGTGCCAGCAGTGGTGACAGTGAAAAACTGTTTTTT. This gives the protein CASSGDSEKLFF.

This clone appeared a few times. The chain combines TRBV27 with TRBJ2-7; 7 bases align to TRBD2. This CDR3 spans 15 amino acids. Unmatched junction bases numbered 11, after V lost 8 bases and J lost 1 base. Germline CDR1 is MNHEY and CDR2 is SMNVEV (reference sequence). Here the CDR3 DNA reads TGTGCCAGCTCTTTGAGGGTGGGGGGGTCCTACGAGCAGTACGTC. Residues: CASSLRVGGSYEQYV.

V usage is TRBV5-1 and J usage is TRBJ1-1; unclear D gene. CDR1 SGHRS and CDR2 YFSETQ come from the germline V gene. Trimming removed 2 bases from V and 1 base from J, with 9 bases in between. This CDR3 has 14 residues. CDR3 coding DNA: TGCGCCAGCAGCTTAACAGTTCAGAACACTGAAGCTTTCTTT. This codes for CASSLTVQNTEAFF.

This chain connects TRBV11-2 to TRBJ2-7; 8 bases agree with TRBD1. This CDR3 contains 15 residues. CDR1 is SGHAT, CDR2 FQNNGV, per germline. Germline trimming cut 2 bases from V and 0 bases from J; bases unmatched to any gene: 3. CDR3 nucleotide sequence: TGTGCCAGCAGCTTAACAGGGGGTACCTCCTACGAGCAGTACGTC. Protein sequence: CASSLTGGTSYEQYV.

The chain employs TRBV6-1 and TRBJ1-4, with D tentatively TRBD1 (6 bases). V shed 6 bases and J shed 4 bases, with 12 bases lying between them. Germline CDR1 MNHNS, CDR2 SASEGT. The CDR3 runs 14 residues. The CDR3 protein is CASSRLGGNEKLFF. CDR3 nucleotide sequence: TGTGCCAGCAGCCGCCTAGGGGGTAATGAAAAACTGTTTTTT.

The CDR3 sequence is CASSRGEGGITEAFF. The CDR3 bases are TGCGCCAGCAGCCGGGGGGAAGGCGGCATAACTGAAGCTTTCTTT. The chain recombines TRBV5-1 with TRBJ1-1, with D tentatively TRBD1 (5 bases). Deletions cut 4 bases from V and 5 bases from J, with 18 bases between. The CDR3 is 15 residues long. Germline CDR1 SGHRS, CDR2 YFSETQ.

The chain is built from TRBV7-2 and TRBJ1-2; 7 bases are a match to TRBD1. The CDR3 has 14 residues. Germline CDR1 is SGHTA and CDR2 is FQGNSA. Losses at the gene ends were 3 bases for V and 3 bases for J; bases not matched to a gene: 4. CDR3 nucleotide sequence: TGTGCCAGCAGCTTGGGGACAGAATACTATGGCTACACCTTC. Encoded protein: CASSLGTEYYGYTF.

The V gene is TRBV28, the J gene TRBJ2-5, with TRBD1 identical over 7 bases. The CDR3 runs to 16 residues. The V and J ends lost 7 bases and 5 bases, in that order; junction bases with no gene match: 16. The germline V gene encodes CDR1 MDHEN and CDR2 SYDVKM. CDR3 in amino acids: CASKPPGTVRSETQYF. CDR3 sequence (DNA): TGTGCCAGCAAACCTCCCGGGACAGTGAGGTCGGAGACCCAGTACTTC.

V is TRBV14 and J is TRBJ1-2, with 10 bases aligning to TRBD1. The germline gives CDR1 SGHDN, CDR2 FVKESK. Trimming removed 5 bases from V and 5 bases from J; junction bases left unmatched: 5. This CDR3 is built from 14 residues. CDR3 loop: CASSAWTGGYGYTF. The CDR3 DNA reads TGTGCCAGCAGCGCGTGGACAGGGGGTTATGGCTACACCTTC.

The chain uses TRBV18 and TRBJ1-3; weak D call: TRBD1 (5 bases). CDR3 size: 15 residues. Germline V CDR1 and CDR2: KGHSH, LQKENI. Trimming removed 3 bases from V and 0 bases from J, with 9 bases in between. Here the CDR3 DNA reads TGTGCCAGCTCACCCCCGGGGGGCTCTGGAAACACCATATATTTT. As protein: CASSPPGGSGNTIYF.

The V and J genes are TRBV28 and TRBJ2-1, with D possibly being TRBD2 (6 bases). The germline V gene has CDR1 MDHEN and CDR2 SYDVKM. V was pared by 4 bases and J by 6 bases, with 16 bases between. This CDR3 comprises 15 residues. CDR3 protein: CASSSQARGGNEQFF. DNA of the CDR3: TGTGCCAGCAGTTCCCAGGCGCGGGGAGGCAATGAGCAGTTCTTC.

The chain employs TRBV6-4 and TRBJ1-1; the D is unclear. The germline V and J ends were trimmed by 6 bases and 7 bases, with 18 bases remaining between them. This CDR3 contains 14 residues. Per germline, CDR1 MRHNA and CDR2 SNTAGT. CDR3 residues: CASSITGTAGEAFF. The DNA for the CDR3 is TGTGCCAGCAGCATCACTGGAACAGCAGGTGAAGCTTTCTTT.

This rearrangement joins TRBV5-1 to TRBJ2-5; perhaps TRBD2 as D (7 bases). V lost 0 bases to trimming and J lost 5 bases, with 11 bases between them. From germline, CDR1 is SGHRS and CDR2 YFSETQ. The CDR3 consists of 14 residues. The CDR3 DNA reads as TGCGCCAGCAGCTTGGGCGGGGGCAGTGAGACCCAGTACTTC. This sequence encodes CASSLGGGSETQYF.

This clone was counted only a few times. Mismatch with germline at one junction end may stem from a read error. The chain links TRBV2 to TRBJ1-2; no firm D call. The CDR3 spans 13 residues. In germline, CDR1 is SNHLY, CDR2 FYNNEI. In DNA, the CDR3 is TGTGCCAGCAGCGCGGGAGGAAACTTTGGCTACACCTTC. It codes for CASSAGGNFGYTF.